This is a list of T cell receptor beta chains from one sample in a study of shared clonotypes between healthy human individuals. TCRdb's table, derived via immunoSEQ multiplex PCR, lists solely in-frame clones and lacks some. Of around 440,000 clones listed, approximately 71% were seen once; the top ten hold 12%. The sequencing sample was made of PBMCs. The receptor set was obtained from a woman between 40 and 55 years old in good health. Some clones in this sample may be carry-over from other donors' samples. The CDR3 runs from the conserved cysteine through the conserved F or W. A D gene is named only where the DNA matches it firmly. Size is stated for part of the rows, as once, few or many counts, or as a class when the clone is expanded.

D gene	V gene	J gene	clone size	CDR3 DNA	CDR3 protein
TRBD1	TRBV27	TRBJ1-1	-	TGTGCCAGCAGCCGCCGGGGACAGGCGGCCACTGAAGCTTTCTTT	CASSRRGQAATEAFF
TRBD2	TRBV10-3	TRBJ2-1	-	TGTGCCATCAGGGGGGGACTAGCGAGCTACAATGAGCAGTTCTTC	CAIRGGLASYNEQFF
-	TRBV28	TRBJ1-3	few	TGTGCCAGCACCCCAGGCTACTCTGGAAACACCATATATTTT	CASTPGYSGNTIYF
-	TRBV6-1	TRBJ1-5	-	TGTGCCAGCAGTGGGTTGGGTTTTGGCAATCAGCCCCAGCATTTT	CASSGLGFGNQPQHF
TRBD1	TRBV7-6	TRBJ1-1	few	TGTGCCAGCAGCTTAGCGCCCGGGACAGGGGGTGAAGCTTTCTTT	CASSLAPGTGGEAFF
-	TRBV30	TRBJ2-1	-	TGTGCCTGGAGTAAACCCCTCCCGGACAGACCCGATGAGCAGTTCTTC	CAWSKPLPDRPDEQFF
-	TRBV6-1	TRBJ2-1	-	TGTGCCAGCAGTGAAACTCCAGGGGACAATGAGCAGTTCTTC	CASSETPGDNEQFF
-	TRBV2	TRBJ1-2	-	TGTGCCAGCAAAAAGTTAGGCTCAACTAACTATGGCTACACCTTC	CASKKLGSTNYGYTF
TRBD1	TRBV5-1	TRBJ2-3	-	TGCGCCAGCAGCAAGGACAGGACAAGCACAGATACGCAGTATTTT	CASSKDRTSTDTQYF
-	TRBV29-1	TRBJ2-1	-	TGCAGCGTTGAACTGGGTTACAATGAGCAGTTCTTC	CSVELGYNEQFF
-	TRBV28	TRBJ1-1	few	TGTGCCAGCAGATCCATACAGGGTTACACTGAAGCTTTCTTT	CASRSIQGYTEAFF
TRBD2	TRBV19	TRBJ2-2	once	TGTGCCAGTAGTTCTGGACTAGCCGGGGAGCTGTTTTTT	CASSSGLAGELFF
-	TRBV5-5	TRBJ1-1	-	TGTGCCAGCAGCTTGACGACGGACACTGAAGCTTTCTTT	CASSLTTDTEAFF
TRBD1	TRBV28	TRBJ2-5	-	TGTGCCAGTGCACGGGACAGGTTAAGGGAGACCCAGTACTTC	CASARDRLRETQYF
-	TRBV28	TRBJ1-1	few	TGTGCCAGCGTCGAGGGGGGGTACACTGAAGCTTTCTTT	CASVEGGYTEAFF
-	TRBV7-3	TRBJ2-1	-	TGTGCCAGCAGCAAAGACAGACGGACCGTGGATGAGCAGTTCTTC	CASSKDRRTVDEQFF
TRBD2	TRBV14	TRBJ2-1	-	TGTGCCAGCAGCCCGCCCGGGACTAGCTCCGATTCTGAGCAGTTCTTC	CASSPPGTSSDSEQFF
-	TRBV7-8	TRBJ1-1	-	TGTGCCAGCAGCTTAGGTCCCCACAGGAAACTGAACACTGAAGCTTTCTTT	CASSLGPHRKLNTEAFF
-	TRBV5-4	TRBJ2-3	few	TGTGCCAGCAGCCCTATGGATCGCCCAGATACGCAGTATTTT	CASSPMDRPDTQYF
-	TRBV2	TRBJ1-1	-	TGTGCCAGCAGCCCTTCCGTTGACAGAAACACTGAAGCTTTCTTT	CASSPSVDRNTEAFF
-	TRBV15	TRBJ1-2	-	TGTGCCACCAGCAGAGATAGGACTGGCTACACCTTC	CATSRDRTGYTF
-	TRBV19	TRBJ2-7	-	TGTGCCAGTAGTGTGACTAGGGAATCCTACGAGCAGTACTTC	CASSVTRESYEQYF
TRBD1	TRBV7-6	TRBJ1-1	-	TGTGCCAGCAGCTTAGCGAGGGGGCATACTGAAGCTTTCTTT	CASSLARGHTEAFF
TRBD1	TRBV10-2	TRBJ2-7	-	TGCGCCAGCAGAAGACAGGGCTCCTACGAGCAGTACTTC	CASRRQGSYEQYF
-	TRBV19	TRBJ1-1	-	TGTGCCAGTAGTACCTCCTCTAACACTGAAGCTTTCTTT	CASSTSSNTEAFF
TRBD1	TRBV28	TRBJ1-5	once	TGTGCCAGCAGGCCGACAGGGGGCGGTCAGCCCCAGCATTTT	CASRPTGGGQPQHF
-	TRBV30	TRBJ1-1	-	TGTGCCTGGAAGAGGGAATACACTGAAGCTTTCTTT	CAWKREYTEAFF
TRBD1	TRBV10-3	TRBJ2-7	once	TGTGCCATCAGTCCGGACAGGAGTATAGAGCAGTACTTC	CAISPDRSIEQYF
-	TRBV10-2	TRBJ2-7	-	TGCGCCAGCAGGGAGGGTACCTACTACGAGCAGTACTTC	CASREGTYYEQYF
-	TRBV6-1	TRBJ2-4	-	TGTGCCAGCAGTGATGGGGCCAAAAACATTCAGTACTTC	CASSDGAKNIQYF